The entry that follows covers one T cell receptor (beta chain) sequence. The sample originates from a study of CD8 T cells in Susac syndrome. Study details: Blood was drawn from Susac syndrome patients while they were therapy-naive, on corticosteroids, or on intravenous immunoglobulin alone.

With random hexamers, reverse transcription was performed on about 0.5 to 1 ug of RNA. TCRdb called the immunoSEQ multiplex PCR reads again in MiXCR, with one record for every CDR3 protein. The sample records 150,000 to 180,000 distinct CDR3 sequences, approximately 95% being singletons. This CDR3 contains 16 residues. J was trimmed by 4 bases and V by 4 bases; bases with no gene match: 12. Germline CDR1 SGHDN, CDR2 FVKESK. This receptor was identified in a human donor with Susac syndrome. This chain connects TRBV14 to TRBJ2-7, with TRBD2 identical over 8 bases. The sequenced sample was CD4+ T cells from PBMCs. The CDR3 nucleotides are TGTGCCAGCAGCCCCGGCCACTCCGGGGGGGATTACGAGCAGTACTTC. Translating gives CASSPGHSGGDYEQYF.